The clone carrying this T cell receptor (beta chain) was found once. This CDR3 is built from 12 residues. V was pared by 4 bases and J by 12 bases, with 14 bases between. Germline V gene data show CDR1 as SGHTS and CDR2 as YDEGEE. The data were taken from a study of blood T cell repertoires in COVID-19. Study overall: Spain, Italy and the United States supplied samples that represented acute and convalescent COVID-19. From T cells, B-cell-depleted T cells, or PBMCs came the material, which was cDNA or gDNA.

Study processing details: Amplifying reference gene primers gave estimates of nucleated cell counts. Sequenced by immunoSEQ multiplex PCR; TCRdb stores in-frame clones only, minus some. V and J calls and clone size are those listed in that table; D and trimming were worked out from the DNA. This sample has 30,000 to 40,000 clones, with around 77% found just once. The receptor comes from a human donor in a cohort sampled during active COVID-19. The rearrangement uses TRBV5-8 and TRBJ2-1, with a weak D call TRBD1 (5 bases). The sample was peripheral blood. The CDR3 sequence is CASSRYGAWQFF. CDR3 nucleotides: TGTGCCAGCAGCCGTTATGGGGCTTGGCAGTTCTTC.